These 8 T cell receptor beta chains were all obtained from the same sample, sequenced in a study of OX40 agonist ivuxolimab in advanced cancers. Measured with immunoSEQ multiplex PCR; TCRdb has only the in-frame clones, and not every one. The sample yields fewer than 65,000 clones, just under 90% seen once. The material sequenced was CD4+ or CD8+ T cells sorted from blood, taken in a trial of the OX40 agonist ivuxolimab. These receptors all stem from an adult with an advanced solid tumor such as melanoma, head and neck, liver or kidney cancer.

The genes are TRBV5-1 and TRBJ2-1, with D hard to call. Germline CDR1 SGHRS, CDR2 YFSETQ. V lost 2 bases and J 6 bases, leaving 12 bases between the germline ends. CDR3 length equals 14 residues. CDR3 loop: CASSFSAATNEQFF. DNA of the CDR3: TGCGCCAGCAGCTTTTCCGCCGCGACCAATGAGCAGTTCTTC.

As to this clone: Its ends do not fully match the called genes, so a read error is possible. This rearrangement joins TRBV7-9 to TRBJ1-1; D call uncertain. The CDR3 has 13 residues. The germline gives CDR1 SEHNR, CDR2 FQNEAQ (reference sequence). CDR3 coding DNA: TGTGCCAGCAGCATTACAACGAACTCTGAAGCTTTCTTT. Translation: CASSITTNSEAFF.

The J gene is TRBJ1-6, the V gene TRBV7-2; D remains unclear. Germline V gene lookup returns CDR1 SGHTA and CDR2 FQGNSA. The germline V and J ends were trimmed by 5 bases and 0 bases, with 11 bases remaining between them. The length of the CDR3 is 16 residues. The CDR3 spells CASSPVASSYNSPLHF. The CDR3 nucleotides are TGTGCCAGCAGCCCCGTGGCTAGCTCCTATAATTCACCCCTCCACTTT. The entire variable domain, with the rest obtained from reference TRBV7-2 and TRBJ1-6, is as follows: GAGVSQSPSNKVTEKGKDVELRCDPISGHTALYWYRQSLGQGLEFLIYFQGNSAPDKSGLPSDRFSAERTGGSVSTLTIQRTQQEDSAVYLCASSPVASSYNSPLHFGNGTRLTVT.

The chain links TRBV18 to TRBJ2-3; 8 bases align to TRBD2. There are 18 residues in the CDR3. V trimming: 3 bases; J trimming: 3 bases; junction bases outside the gene matches: 14. CDR1 is KGHSH, CDR2 LQKENI, per germline. CDR3 sequence reads: CASSPYRLSGAGTDTQYF. The CDR3 DNA reads as TGTGCCAGCTCACCGTATCGTCTTAGCGGGGCGGGAACAGATACGCAGTATTTT.

The chain recombines TRBV2 with TRBJ2-7; possible D gene TRBD1, 5 bases. The CDR3 covers 14 residues. The germline CDR1 and CDR2 sequences are SNHLY and FYNNEI. The V end was cut by 7 bases, the J end by 3 bases, with 16 bases between. CDR3 sequence (DNA): TGTGCCAGCAAACGCTCAGGGCTCCTCTACGAGCAGTACTTC. It encodes CASKRSGLLYEQYF.

V usage is TRBV7-2 and J usage is TRBJ2-2; D may be TRBD2 (6 bases). The CDR3 consists of 14 residues. Deletions cut 4 bases from V and 2 bases from J, with 8 bases between. CDR1 SGHTA and CDR2 FQGNSA come from the germline V gene. In nucleotides, the CDR3 is TGTGCCAGCAGCTGGGGGGTTAACACCGGGGAGCTGTTTTTT. Encoded protein: CASSWGVNTGELFF.

This clone appeared a few times. V usage is TRBV19 and J usage is TRBJ2-1; TRBD2 aligns across 8 bases. This CDR3 spans 16 amino acids. Losses at the gene ends were 3 bases for V and 1 base for J; bases not matched to a gene: 5. Germline V gene sequence: CDR1 LNHDA, CDR2 SQIVND (reference sequence). CDR3 DNA: TGTGCCAGTAGTATCCGGCTAGCGGGTTCCTACAATGAGCAGTTCTTC. It encodes CASSIRLAGSYNEQFF.

This clone was detected a few times. V usage is TRBV29-1 and J usage is TRBJ1-2; 7 positions match TRBD1. The CDR3 has 15 residues. The germline V gene has CDR1 SQVTM and CDR2 ANQGSEA. Trimming at V came to 5 bases and at J to 2 bases, leaving 11 bases not matched to a gene. CDR3 DNA sequence: TGCAGCGTTCCGAGACAGGGCCCATTGAACTATGGCTACACCTTC. Translation gives CSVPRQGPLNYGYTF.